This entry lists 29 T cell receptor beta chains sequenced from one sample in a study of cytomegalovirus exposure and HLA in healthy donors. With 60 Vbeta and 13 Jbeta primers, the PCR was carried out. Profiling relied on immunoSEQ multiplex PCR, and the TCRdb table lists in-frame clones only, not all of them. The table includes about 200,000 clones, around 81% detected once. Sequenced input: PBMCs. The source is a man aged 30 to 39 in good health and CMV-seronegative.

The DNA for the CDR3 is TGTGCCAGCAGCGTAGGAGGGGGTCCAATGGGTGAAAAACTGTTTTTT. It encodes CASSVGGGPMGEKLFF. V usage is TRBV9 and J usage is TRBJ1-4, with D possibly being TRBD1 (6 bases). The CDR3 has 16 amino acids. V was pared by 0 bases and J by 7 bases, with 16 bases between. CDR1 is SGDLS and CDR2 is YYNGEE in the germline V gene.

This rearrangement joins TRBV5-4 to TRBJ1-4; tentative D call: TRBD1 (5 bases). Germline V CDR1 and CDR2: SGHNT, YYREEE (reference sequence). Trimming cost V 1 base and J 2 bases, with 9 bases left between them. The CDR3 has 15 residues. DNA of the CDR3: TGTGCCAGCAGCTTGATTCAGGGTACTAATGAAAAACTGTTTTTT. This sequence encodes CASSLIQGTNEKLFF. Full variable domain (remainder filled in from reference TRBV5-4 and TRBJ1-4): ETGVTQSPTHLIKTRGQQVTLRCSSQSGHNTVSWYQQALGQGPQFIFQYYREEENGRGNFPPRFSGLQFPNYSSELNVNALELDDSALYLCASSLIQGTNEKLFFGSGTQLSVL.

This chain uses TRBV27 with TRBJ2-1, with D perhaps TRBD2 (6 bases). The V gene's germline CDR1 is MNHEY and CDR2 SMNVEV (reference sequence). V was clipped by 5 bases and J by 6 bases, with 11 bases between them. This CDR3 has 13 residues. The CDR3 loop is CASSLGLPNEQFF. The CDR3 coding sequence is TGTGCCAGCAGTCTAGGACTACCCAATGAGCAGTTCTTC.

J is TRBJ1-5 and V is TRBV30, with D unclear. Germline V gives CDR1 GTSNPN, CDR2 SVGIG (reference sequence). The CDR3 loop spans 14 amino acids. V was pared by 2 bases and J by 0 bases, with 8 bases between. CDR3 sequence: CAWSSSSSNQPQHF. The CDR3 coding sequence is TGTGCCTGGAGTTCTAGCAGTAGCAATCAGCCCCAGCATTTT. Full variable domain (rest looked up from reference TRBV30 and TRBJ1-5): SQTIHQWPATLVQPVGSPLSLECTVEGTSNPNLYWYRQAAGRGLQLLFYSVGIGQISSEVPQNLSASRPQDRQFILSSKKLLLSDSGFYLCAWSSSSSNQPQHFGDGTRLSIL.

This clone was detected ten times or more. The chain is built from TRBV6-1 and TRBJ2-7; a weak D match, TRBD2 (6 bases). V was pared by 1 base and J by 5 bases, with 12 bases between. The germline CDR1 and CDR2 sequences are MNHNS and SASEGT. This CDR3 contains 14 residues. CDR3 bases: TGTGCCAGCAGTGAAGTCGGGAGTTCCCACGAGCAGTACTTC. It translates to CASSEVGSSHEQYF.

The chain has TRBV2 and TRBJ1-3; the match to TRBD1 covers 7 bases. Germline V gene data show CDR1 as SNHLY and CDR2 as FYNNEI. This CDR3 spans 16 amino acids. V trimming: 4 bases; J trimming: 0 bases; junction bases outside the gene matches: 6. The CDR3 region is CASSGQGSASGNTIYF. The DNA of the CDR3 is TGTGCCAGCAGTGGACAGGGATCGGCCTCTGGAAACACCATATATTTT.

DNA for the CDR3: TGTGCCATCAGCCACCGGGACTACAATGAGCAGTTCTTC. Its protein product is CAISHRDYNEQFF. The V call is TRBV10-3, the J call TRBJ2-1, with D possibly TRBD2 on 5 matching bases. This CDR3 region has 13 residues. Trimming took off 6 bases at V and 3 bases at J, with 9 bases between the two ends. The germline gives CDR1 ENHRY, CDR2 SYGVKD.

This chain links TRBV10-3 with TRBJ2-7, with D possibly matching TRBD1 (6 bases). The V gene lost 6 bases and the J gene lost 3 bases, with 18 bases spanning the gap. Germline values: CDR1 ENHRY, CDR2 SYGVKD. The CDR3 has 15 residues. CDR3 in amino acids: CAIRNPGQVLYEQYF. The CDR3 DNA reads TGTGCCATCAGGAATCCGGGACAAGTTCTCTACGAGCAGTACTTC.

In DNA form, the CDR3 reads TGTGCCAGCAGTTTAACAGGACAGGTCTATGGCTACACCTTC. It yields the protein CASSLTGQVYGYTF. The V call is TRBV27, the J call TRBJ1-2, with 7 bases lining up with TRBD1. The J segment lost 4 bases and the V segment lost 2 bases, leaving 4 bases of the junction unmatched. This CDR3 region has 14 residues. Germline lookup yields CDR1 MNHEY and CDR2 SMNVEV (reference sequence).

This CDR3 reads CASSYRQGRGEQYF. For the CDR3, the DNA is TGTGCCAGCAGTTACAGGCAGGGAAGGGGCGAGCAGTACTTC. V and J are TRBV27 and TRBJ2-7, with D tentatively TRBD1 (5 bases). V was shortened by 4 bases and J by 6 bases, with 16 bases between the two germline ends. This CDR3 region has 14 residues. In germline, CDR1 is MNHEY, CDR2 SMNVEV (reference sequence).

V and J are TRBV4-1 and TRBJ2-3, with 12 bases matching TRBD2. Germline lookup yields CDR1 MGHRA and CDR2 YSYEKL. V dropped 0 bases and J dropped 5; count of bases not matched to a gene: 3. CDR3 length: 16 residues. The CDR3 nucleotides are TGCGCCAGCAGCCAAGAAACTAGCGGGAGGTTAGATACGCAGTATTTT. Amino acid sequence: CASSQETSGRLDTQYF.

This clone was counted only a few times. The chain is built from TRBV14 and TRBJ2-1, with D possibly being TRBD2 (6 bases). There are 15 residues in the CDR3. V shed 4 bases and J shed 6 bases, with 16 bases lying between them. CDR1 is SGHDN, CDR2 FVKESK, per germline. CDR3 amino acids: CASSLGPRLGNEQFF. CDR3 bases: TGTGCCAGCAGCCTCGGTCCTAGACTAGGCAATGAGCAGTTCTTC.

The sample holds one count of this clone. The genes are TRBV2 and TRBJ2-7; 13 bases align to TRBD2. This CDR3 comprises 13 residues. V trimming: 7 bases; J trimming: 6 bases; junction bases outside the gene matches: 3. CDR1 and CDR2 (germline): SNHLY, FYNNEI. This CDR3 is CASKTSGRVEQYF. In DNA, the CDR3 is TGTGCCAGCAAAACTAGCGGGAGGGTCGAGCAGTACTTC.

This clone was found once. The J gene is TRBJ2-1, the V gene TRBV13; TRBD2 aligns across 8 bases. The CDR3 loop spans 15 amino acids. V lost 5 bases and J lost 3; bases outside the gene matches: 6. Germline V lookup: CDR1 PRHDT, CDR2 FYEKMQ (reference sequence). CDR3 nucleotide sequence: TGTGCCAGCAGCCATAGCGGGATGGGCTACAATGAGCAGTTCTTC. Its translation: CASSHSGMGYNEQFF.

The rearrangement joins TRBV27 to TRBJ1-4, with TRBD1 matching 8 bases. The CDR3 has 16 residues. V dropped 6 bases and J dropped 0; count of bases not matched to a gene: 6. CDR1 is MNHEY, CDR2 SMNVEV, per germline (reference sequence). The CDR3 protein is CASRRQGISTNEKLFF. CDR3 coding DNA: TGTGCCAGCAGACGACAGGGGATATCAACTAATGAAAAACTGTTTTTT.

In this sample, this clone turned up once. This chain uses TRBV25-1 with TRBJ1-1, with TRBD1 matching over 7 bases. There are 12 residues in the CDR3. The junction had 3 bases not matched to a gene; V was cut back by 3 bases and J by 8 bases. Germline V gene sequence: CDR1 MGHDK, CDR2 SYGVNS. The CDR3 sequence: CASSEDRTEAFF. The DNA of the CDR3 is TGTGCCAGCAGTGAGGACAGGACCGAAGCTTTCTTT. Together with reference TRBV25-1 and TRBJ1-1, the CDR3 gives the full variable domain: EADIYQTPRYLVIGTGKKITLECSQTMGHDKMYWYQQDPGMELHLIHYSYGVNSTEKGDLSSESTVSRIRTEHFPLTLESARPSHTSQYLCASSEDRTEAFFGQGTRLTVV.

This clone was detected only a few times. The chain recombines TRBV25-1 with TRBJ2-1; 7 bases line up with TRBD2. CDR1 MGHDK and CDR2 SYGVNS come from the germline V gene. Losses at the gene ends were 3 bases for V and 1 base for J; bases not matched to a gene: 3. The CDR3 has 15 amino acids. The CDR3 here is CASSEGRGSYNEQFF. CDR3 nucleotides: TGTGCCAGCAGTGAGGGGAGGGGATCCTACAATGAGCAGTTCTTC.

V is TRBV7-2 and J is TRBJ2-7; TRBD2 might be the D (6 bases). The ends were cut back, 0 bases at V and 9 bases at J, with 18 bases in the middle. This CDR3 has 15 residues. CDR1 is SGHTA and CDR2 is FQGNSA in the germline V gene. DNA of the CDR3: TGTGCCAGCAGCTTAGCCCTAGCGCACCTCGCGGGGCAGTACTTC. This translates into CASSLALAHLAGQYF.

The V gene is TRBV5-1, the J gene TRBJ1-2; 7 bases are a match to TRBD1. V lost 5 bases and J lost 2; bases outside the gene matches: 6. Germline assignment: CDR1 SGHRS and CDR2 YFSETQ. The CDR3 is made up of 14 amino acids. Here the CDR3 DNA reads TGCGCCAGCAGACCTACGACAGGGAACTATGGCTACACCTTC. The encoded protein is CASRPTTGNYGYTF.

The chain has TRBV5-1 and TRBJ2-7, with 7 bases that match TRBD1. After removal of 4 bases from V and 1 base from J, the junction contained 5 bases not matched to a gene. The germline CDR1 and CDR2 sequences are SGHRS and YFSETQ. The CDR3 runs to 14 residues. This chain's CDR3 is CASSTPGQSYEQYF. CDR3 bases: TGCGCCAGCAGCACCCCGGGACAGTCCTACGAGCAGTACTTC.

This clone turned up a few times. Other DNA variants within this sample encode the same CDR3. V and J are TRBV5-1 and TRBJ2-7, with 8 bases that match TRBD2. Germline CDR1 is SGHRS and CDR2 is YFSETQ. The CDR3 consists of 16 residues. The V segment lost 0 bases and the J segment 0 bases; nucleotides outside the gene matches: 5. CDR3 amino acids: CASSLDPGGFSYEQYF. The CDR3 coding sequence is TGCGCCAGCAGCTTGGACCCGGGAGGGTTCTCCTACGAGCAGTACTTC.

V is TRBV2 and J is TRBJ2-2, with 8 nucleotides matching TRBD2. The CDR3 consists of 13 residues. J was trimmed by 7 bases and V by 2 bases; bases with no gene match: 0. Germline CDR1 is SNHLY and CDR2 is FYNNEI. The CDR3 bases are TGTGCCAGCAGTGAACTAGCGGGCGGGGAGCTGTTTTTT. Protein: CASSELAGGELFF.

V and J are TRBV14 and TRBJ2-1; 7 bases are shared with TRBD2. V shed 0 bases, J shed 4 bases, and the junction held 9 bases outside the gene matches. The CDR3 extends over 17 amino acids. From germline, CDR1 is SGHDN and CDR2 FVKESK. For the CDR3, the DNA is TGTGCCAGCAGCCAAGAAGTCATAGCGGGCGATTACAATGAGCAGTTCTTC. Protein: CASSQEVIAGDYNEQFF.

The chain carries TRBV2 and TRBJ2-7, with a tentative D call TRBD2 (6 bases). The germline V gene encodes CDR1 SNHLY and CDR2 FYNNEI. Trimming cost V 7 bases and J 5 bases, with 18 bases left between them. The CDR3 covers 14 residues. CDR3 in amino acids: CASTRETSSHEQYF. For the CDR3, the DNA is TGTGCCAGCACTAGAGAGACTAGTTCCCACGAGCAGTACTTC. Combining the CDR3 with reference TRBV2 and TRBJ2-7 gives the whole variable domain EPEVTQTPSHQVTQMGQEVILRCVPISNHLYFYWYRQILGQKVEFLVSFYNNEISEKSEIFDDQFSVERPDGSNFTLKIRSTKLEDSAMYFCASTRETSSHEQYFGPGTRLTVT.

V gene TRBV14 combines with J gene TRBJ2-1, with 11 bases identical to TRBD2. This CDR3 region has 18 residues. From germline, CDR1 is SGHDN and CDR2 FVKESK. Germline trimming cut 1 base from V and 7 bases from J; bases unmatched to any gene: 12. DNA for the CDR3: TGTGCCAGCAGCCAAGTATTATTAGCGGGAGGGCGGAGGAATGAGCAGTTCTTC. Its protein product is CASSQVLLAGGRRNEQFF.

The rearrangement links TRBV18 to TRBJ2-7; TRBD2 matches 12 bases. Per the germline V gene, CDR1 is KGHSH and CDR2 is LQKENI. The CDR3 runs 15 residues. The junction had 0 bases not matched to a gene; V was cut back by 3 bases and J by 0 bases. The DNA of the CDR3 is TGTGCCAGCTCACCGACTAGCGGGAGCTCCTACGAGCAGTACTTC. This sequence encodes CASSPTSGSSYEQYF.

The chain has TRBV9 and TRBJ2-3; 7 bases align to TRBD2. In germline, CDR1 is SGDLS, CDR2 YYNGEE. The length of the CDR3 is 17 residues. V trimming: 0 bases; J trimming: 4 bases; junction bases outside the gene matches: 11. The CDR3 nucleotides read TGTGCCAGCAGCGTAGGTTCGCGCGGGAGTACGTCAGATACGCAGTATTTT. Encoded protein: CASSVGSRGSTSDTQYF.

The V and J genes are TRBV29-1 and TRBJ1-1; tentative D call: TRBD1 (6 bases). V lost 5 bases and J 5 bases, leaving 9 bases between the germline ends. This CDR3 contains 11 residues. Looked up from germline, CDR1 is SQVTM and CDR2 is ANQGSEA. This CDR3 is CSVRGATEAFF. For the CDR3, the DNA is TGCAGCGTTCGGGGGGCGACTGAAGCTTTCTTT.

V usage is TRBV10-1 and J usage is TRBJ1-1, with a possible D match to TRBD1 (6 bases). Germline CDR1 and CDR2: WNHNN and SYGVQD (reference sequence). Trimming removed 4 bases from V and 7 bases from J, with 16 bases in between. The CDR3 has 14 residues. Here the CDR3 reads CASSGQTGMGEAFF. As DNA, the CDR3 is TGCGCCAGCAGTGGGCAGACAGGCATGGGTGAAGCTTTCTTT.